The source of this TCR beta chain is a study of T cell clonotyping in hematopoietic cell transplantation. Libraries were prepared by immunoSEQ multiplex PCR; TCRdb keeps only in-frame clonotypes and omits some of them. The data contain about 36,000 clones, 88% of them singletons. The CDR3 has 14 residues. V was trimmed by 4 bases and J by 8 bases, leaving 17 bases between them. Germline V lookup: CDR1 MDHEN, CDR2 SYDVKM. Notes on the study in general: Pathologically expanded recipient clonotypes increased progressively from day 30 to day 180 as diversity fell. Cells were unsorted, so CD4 and CD8 contributions were not separated.

About this clone: Antigen specificity is unknown.

V is TRBV28 and J is TRBJ1-2; possibly TRBD1 for D (5 bases). The TCR was taken from a woman aged 40 to 55 in good health. Some clones in this sample may be carry-over from other donors' samples. Sequences were obtained from peripheral blood mononuclear cells. CDR3 sequence (DNA): TGTGCCAGCAGTTCCAATCCAAGGGGCAAGGGCTACACCTTC. Its protein is CASSSNPRGKGYTF.